This TCR beta chain appears in the sequencing data of a study of blood T cell repertoires in COVID-19. Germline trimming cut 3 bases from V and 2 bases from J; bases unmatched to any gene: 3. Germline CDR1 is SGHRS and CDR2 is YFSETQ. This CDR3 has 14 residues. Source study methods: Amplification of reference gene primers provided the estimated nucleated cell counts. Sequenced by immunoSEQ multiplex PCR; TCRdb stores in-frame clones only, minus some. That table supplies the V and J calls and clone size; D and trimming were determined from the DNA. This sample has a few hundred thousand clones, with around 86% found just once.

The J gene is TRBJ2-3, the V gene TRBV5-1; TRBD2 matches at 7 bases. This receptor was taken from a human donor in a cohort sampled during active COVID-19. Sample: peripheral blood. This CDR3 is CASSSRDYTDTQYF. The CDR3 DNA is TGCGCCAGCAGCTCCCGGGACTACACAGATACGCAGTATTTT.